The entry below gives a single T cell receptor beta chain sequence along with its context. This record belongs to a study of neurological immune-mediated disorders. The CDR3 runs to 15 residues. Germline CDR1 and CDR2: DFQATT and SNEGSKA (reference sequence). Trimming took 5 bases from V and 2 from J, leaving 19 bases between them. The authors produced cDNA by 5'RACE using 10-nucleotide random UMIs. TCRdb re-derived calls from the 5' RACE reads in MiXCR, one entry per CDR3 protein. Of about 53,000 distinct CDR3 sequences listed, around 16% are singletons. The sequencing sample was made of PBMCs. The sequence derives from a man in his 60s in good health. This chain connects TRBV20-1 to TRBJ2-7; possibly TRBD2 for D (6 bases). In nucleotides, the CDR3 is TGCAGTGCTCCAGCCTCTGCGGGGAATGCCTACGAGCAGTACTTC. It codes for CSAPASAGNAYEQYF.